This T cell receptor (beta chain) comes out of a study of siplizumab effects on memory and regulatory T cells. Study observations and caveats: In unstimulated cells, naive T cells appeared more diverse than memory T cells and seemed major alloresponse contributors. A mean of roughly 68% of mappable alloreactive CD4+ clones were Treg-derived with siplizumab, compared with less than 30% in controls. Proof of suppressive function in proliferating Tregs from siplizumab cultures was not established. Most proliferating CD4+ or CD8+ clones, roughly 80-96%, had no naive or memory assignment.

Sequencing used immunoSEQ multiplex PCR; TCRdb keeps in-frame clones, though not all of them. The data show under 150,000 clones, with around 94% seen just once and around 1.5% held by the top ten. This CDR3 spans 14 amino acids. J gave up 8 bases and V 8 bases, and 8 bases lay outside the gene matches. Per germline, CDR1 SGHAT and CDR2 FQNNGV. With regard to this clone: Its antigen is still unknown.

Input material: non-Treg CD4+ T cells sorted from blood. The TCR originated in a human donor in good health. This chain joins TRBV11-2 and TRBJ2-1; 11 bases map to TRBD2. CDR3 nucleotide sequence: TGTGCCAGCGGATTAGCGGGGGGGCATTATGAGCAGTTCTTC. It is translated as CASGLAGGHYEQFF.